This TCR beta chain comes out of a study of shared clonotypes between healthy human individuals. Study-level information: Ranging from 18 to 49 in age, donors were a couple of women and a few men. General study points: Clonotype sharing among donors was thought likely to change with sequencing depth.

The repertoire was sequenced with immunoSEQ multiplex PCR; TCRdb's copy has only in-frame clones and lacks some. Of about 460,000 clones listed, approximately 80% were seen once; the top ten hold more than 10%. Germline V gene lookup returns CDR1 SGHDT and CDR2 YYEEEE. The CDR3 extends over 16 amino acids. V dropped 0 bases and J dropped 0 bases, with 10 bases sitting between them. Remarks on this clone: Its antigen is not known.

What was sequenced was PBMCs. The sequence was collected from a woman aged 40 to 55 in good health. Some clones in this sample may be carry-over from other donors' samples. The V gene is TRBV5-6, the J gene TRBJ2-1; D remains ambiguous. The DNA for the CDR3 is TGTGCCAGCAGCTTGGAGTGGCGGAGCTCCTACAATGAGCAGTTCTTC. Encoded protein: CASSLEWRSSYNEQFF.